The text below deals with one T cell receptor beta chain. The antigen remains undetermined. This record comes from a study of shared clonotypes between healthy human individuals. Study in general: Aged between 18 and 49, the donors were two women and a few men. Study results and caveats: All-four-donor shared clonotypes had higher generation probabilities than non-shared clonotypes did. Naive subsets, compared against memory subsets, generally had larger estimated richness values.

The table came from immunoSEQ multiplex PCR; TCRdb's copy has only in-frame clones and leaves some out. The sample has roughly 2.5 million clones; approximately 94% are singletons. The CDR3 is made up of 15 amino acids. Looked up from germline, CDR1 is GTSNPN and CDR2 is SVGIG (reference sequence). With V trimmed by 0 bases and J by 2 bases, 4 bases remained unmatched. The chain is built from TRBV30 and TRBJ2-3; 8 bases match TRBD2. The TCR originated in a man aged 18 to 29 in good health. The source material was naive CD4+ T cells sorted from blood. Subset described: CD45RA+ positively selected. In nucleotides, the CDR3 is TGTGCCTGGAGTGTACTAGCGGCCTTCACAGATACGCAGTATTTT. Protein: CAWSVLAAFTDTQYF.